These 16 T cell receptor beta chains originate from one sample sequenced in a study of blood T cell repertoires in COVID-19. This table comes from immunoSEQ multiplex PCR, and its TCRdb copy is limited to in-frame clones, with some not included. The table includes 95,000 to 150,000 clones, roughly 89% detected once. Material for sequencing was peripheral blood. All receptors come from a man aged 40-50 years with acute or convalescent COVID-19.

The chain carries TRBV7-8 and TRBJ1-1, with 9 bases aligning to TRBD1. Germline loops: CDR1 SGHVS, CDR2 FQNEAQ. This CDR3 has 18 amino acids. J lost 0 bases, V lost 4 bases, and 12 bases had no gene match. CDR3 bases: TGTGCCAGCAGCTCCCGAGGACAGGGGAAGATGGTGAACACTGAAGCTTTCTTT. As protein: CASSSRGQGKMVNTEAFF.

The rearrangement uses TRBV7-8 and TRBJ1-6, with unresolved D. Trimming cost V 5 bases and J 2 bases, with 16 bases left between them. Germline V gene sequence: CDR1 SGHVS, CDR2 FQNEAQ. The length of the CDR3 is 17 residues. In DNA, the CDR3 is TGTGCCAGCAGCACTCCGGGGTCGGGAACCTATAATTCACCCCTCCACTTT. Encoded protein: CASSTPGSGTYNSPLHF.

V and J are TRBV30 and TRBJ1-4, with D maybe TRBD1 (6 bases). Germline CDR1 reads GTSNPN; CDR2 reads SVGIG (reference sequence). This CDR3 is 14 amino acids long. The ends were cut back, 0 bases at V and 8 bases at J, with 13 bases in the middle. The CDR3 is CAWSVLGAAEKLFF. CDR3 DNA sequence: TGTGCCTGGAGTGTATTGGGGGCGGCGGAAAAACTGTTTTTT.

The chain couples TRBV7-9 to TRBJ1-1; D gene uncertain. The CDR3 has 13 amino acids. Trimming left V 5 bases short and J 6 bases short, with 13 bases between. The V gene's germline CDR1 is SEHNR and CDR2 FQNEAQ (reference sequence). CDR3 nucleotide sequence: TGTGCCAGCAGCCTTGAGCTAACCGCTGAAGCTTTCTTT. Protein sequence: CASSLELTAEAFF.

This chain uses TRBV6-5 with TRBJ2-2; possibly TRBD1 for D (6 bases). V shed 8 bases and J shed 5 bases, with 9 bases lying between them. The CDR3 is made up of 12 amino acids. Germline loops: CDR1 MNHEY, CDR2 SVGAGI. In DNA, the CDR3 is TGTGCCAGCCATCAGGGGACCGGGGAGCTGTTTTTT. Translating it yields CASHQGTGELFF.

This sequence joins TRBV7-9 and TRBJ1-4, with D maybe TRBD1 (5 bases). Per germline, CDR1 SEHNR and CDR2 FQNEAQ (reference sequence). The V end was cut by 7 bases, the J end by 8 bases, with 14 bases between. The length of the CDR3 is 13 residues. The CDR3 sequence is CASTRAGLEKLFF. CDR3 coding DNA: TGTGCCAGCACCCGTGCAGGGTTGGAAAAACTGTTTTTT.

The CDR3 is CASSISPPDFYSNQPQHF. CDR3 DNA: TGTGCCAGTAGTATCTCACCACCGGACTTTTATAGCAATCAGCCCCAGCATTTT. The rearrangement links TRBV19 to TRBJ1-5; D call uncertain. V was pared by 3 bases and J by 0 bases, with 18 bases between. This CDR3 has 18 amino acids. CDR1 is LNHDA, CDR2 SQIVND, per germline (reference sequence).

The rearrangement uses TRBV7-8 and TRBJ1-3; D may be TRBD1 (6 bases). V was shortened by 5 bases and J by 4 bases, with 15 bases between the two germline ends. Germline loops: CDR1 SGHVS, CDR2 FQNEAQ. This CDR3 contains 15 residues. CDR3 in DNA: TGTGCCAGCAGCCCCGGAACAGGGCGCGGAAACACCATATATTTT. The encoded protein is CASSPGTGRGNTIYF.

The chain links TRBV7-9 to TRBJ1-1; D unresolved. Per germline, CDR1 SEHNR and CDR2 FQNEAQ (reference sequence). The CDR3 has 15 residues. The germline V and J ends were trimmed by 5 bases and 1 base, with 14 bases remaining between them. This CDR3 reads CASSPYTVGNTEAFF. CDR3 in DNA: TGTGCCAGCAGCCCGTATACAGTCGGGAACACTGAAGCTTTCTTT.

CDR3 loop: CASSPRLAGDVYEQFF. The CDR3 nucleotides read TGTGCCAGCAGCCCGAGACTAGCGGGAGATGTATATGAGCAGTTCTTC. This sequence joins TRBV7-2 and TRBJ2-1; TRBD2 aligns across 12 bases. CDR3 length: 16 residues. Germline assignment: CDR1 SGHTA and CDR2 FQGNSA. Losses at the gene ends were 5 bases for V and 8 bases for J; bases not matched to a gene: 10.

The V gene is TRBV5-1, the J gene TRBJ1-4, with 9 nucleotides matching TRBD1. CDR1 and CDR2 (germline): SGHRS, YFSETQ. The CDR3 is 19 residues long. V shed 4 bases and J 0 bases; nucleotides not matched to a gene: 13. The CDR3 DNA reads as TGCGCCAGCAGCCTGACACCCACAGGGGGCGCAGCAACTAATGAAAAACTGTTTTTT. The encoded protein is CASSLTPTGGAATNEKLFF.

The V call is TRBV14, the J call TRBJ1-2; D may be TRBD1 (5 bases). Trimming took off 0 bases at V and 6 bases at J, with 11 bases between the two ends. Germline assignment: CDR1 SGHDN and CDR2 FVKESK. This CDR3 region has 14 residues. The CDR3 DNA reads TGTGCCAGCAGCCAAGAATTACAGGCCGATGGCTACACCTTC. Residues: CASSQELQADGYTF. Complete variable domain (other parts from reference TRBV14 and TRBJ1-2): EAGVTQFPSHSVIEKGQTVTLRCDPISGHDNLYWYRRVMGKEIKFLLHFVKESKQDESGMPNNRFLAERTGGTYSTLKVQPAELEDSGVYFCASSQELQADGYTFGSGTRLTVV.

CDR3 sequence reads: CASSFNMRDTQYF. CDR3 sequence (DNA): TGTGCCAGCAGTTTTAATATGAGGGATACGCAGTATTTT. The chain has TRBV27 and TRBJ2-3; D is ambiguous. V was pared by 3 bases and J by 6 bases, with 10 bases between. The CDR3 loop spans 13 amino acids. The V gene's germline CDR1 is MNHEY and CDR2 SMNVEV (reference sequence).

DNA for the CDR3: TGTGCCTGGAGTGTAAGCGGGAGGAAGGGCACAGATACGCAGTATTTT. This encodes CAWSVSGRKGTDTQYF. This chain uses TRBV30 with TRBJ2-3; 9 nucleotides align to TRBD2. Germline CDR1 reads GTSNPN; CDR2 reads SVGIG (reference sequence). CDR3 size: 16 residues. Trimming at V came to 0 bases and at J to 1 base, leaving 5 bases not matched to a gene. The full variable domain, with the rest looked up from reference TRBV30 and TRBJ2-3, is SQTIHQWPATLVQPVGSPLSLECTVEGTSNPNLYWYRQAAGRGLQLLFYSVGIGQISSEVPQNLSASRPQDRQFILSSKKLLLSDSGFYLCAWSVSGRKGTDTQYFGPGTRLTVL.

CDR3 sequence (DNA): TGTGCCACCTCGACAGGGAATGTCGCTGAAGCTTTCTTT. Amino acid sequence: CATSTGNVAEAFF. V gene TRBV10-3 combines with J gene TRBJ1-1, with TRBD1 matching 7 bases. This CDR3 has 13 residues. Germline V gene sequence: CDR1 ENHRY, CDR2 SYGVKD. Trimming removed 10 bases from V and 6 bases from J; junction bases left unmatched: 11.

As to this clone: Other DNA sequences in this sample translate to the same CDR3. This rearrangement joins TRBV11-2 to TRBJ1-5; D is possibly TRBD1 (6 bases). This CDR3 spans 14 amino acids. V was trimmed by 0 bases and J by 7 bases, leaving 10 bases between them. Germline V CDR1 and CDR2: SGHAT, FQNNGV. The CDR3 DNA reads TGTGCCAGCAGCTTAGACAGGGGCGGACAGCCCCAGCATTTT. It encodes CASSLDRGGQPQHF. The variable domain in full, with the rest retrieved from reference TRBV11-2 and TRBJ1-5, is EAGVAQSPRYKIIEKRQSVAFWCNPISGHATLYWYQQILGQGPKLLIQFQNNGVVDDSQLPKDRFSAERLKGVDSTLKIQPAKLEDSAVYLCASSLDRGGQPQHFGDGTRLSIL.